This record covers a single T cell receptor (beta chain). This clonotype has at least ten counts. Its cognate antigen has yet to be identified. Base qualities are not provided; no much larger clone lies one nucleotide away. Stable Graves' hyperthyroidism was defined as no progression to ophthalmopathy during 18 months of follow-up. Hyperthyroidism patients were aged 18 to 65 years and newly diagnosed, with disease duration of less than 2 months. Any patient with an uncontrolled infection, another autoimmune disease, pregnancy or lactation was excluded. Diagnoses were based on clinical symptoms, serum thyroxine and TRAb, thyroid ultrasound and orbital computed tomography. Ficoll-Paque density gradient centrifugation was used to isolate PBMCs from 9.5 to 10 ml of fresh peripheral blood. Total RNA was extracted using Trizol reagent, and RNA quality was assessed on an Agilent 2100 Bioanalyzer. The record originates from a study of T cells in Graves' hyperthyroidism and ophthalmopathy (dated by TCRdb to 2018 to 2020). In the study overall: Peripheral blood was sampled at the time of initial diagnosis, prior to any treatment. A discovery cohort of approximately 100 patients, about 44 with Graves' ophthalmopathy and about 58 with stable Graves' hyperthyroidism, was used to find distinguishing TCR V-J signatures. Prospective prediction of ophthalmopathy was tested in an independent validation cohort of 18 to 20 hyperthyroidism patients and 17 patients who later progressed to ophthalmopathy. The 75 to 100 discovery patients were randomly divided into training and test sets at a 7:3 ratio. In addition, the study compared T-cell repertoires in thyroid tissue and in blood from roughly 6 Graves' hyperthyroidism patients. After sampling, hyperthyroidism patients received methimazole starting at 30 mg daily, and ophthalmopathy patients received high-dose intravenous methylprednisolone. According to the paper, TCR Vbeta CDR3 sequencing was carried out on 135 peripheral blood samples, which came from 40 to 45 ophthalmopathy, around 75 hyperthyroidism and approximately 17 progressor patients.

Trimming leaves V shorter by 1 base and J shorter by 5 bases, with the junction holding 8 bases beyond the gene matches. Reading from cysteine to phenylalanine, the CDR3 counts 16 amino acids. The retained sequence is limited to the CDR3, 48 bases, with the frame set at the first base. Broad study findings and their caveats: A model built on a 13 V-J signature distinguished ophthalmopathy from stable hyperthyroidism, reaching around 87% sensitivity and 81.08% specificity in cross-validation and 80%/75% in testing. In validation, progression to ophthalmopathy was predicted by the model with 70.59% sensitivity and under 85% specificity, a median of roughly 6.4 months before onset. Most expanded thyroid clonotypes (frequency above 0.001) were also found in blood, which suggests that blood repertoires may mirror thyroid immune responses. No statistical method was used to set the sample size in advance, and investigators knew the group allocation.

The TCR beta CDR3 regions were amplified from RNA transcripts. The TCR CDR3 was subjected to a first round of RT-PCR using the HTBI primer set and the Qiagen OneStep RT-PCR kit. The libraries were constructed in a second round of multiplex PCR and then size-selected and purified. The libraries were sequenced on an Illumina HiSeq2000 using paired-end 100 bp reads. The study's own analysis went as follows. SOAPnuke was used to process the raw data, with reads discarded if the reads contained adapters or uncalled bases, had a mean Phred below 15, or lacked an exact constant-primer or identifier match. COPE v1.2.5 was used to merge the high-quality paired reads, and each unique nucleotide sequence was defined as a clonotype. Clonotypes were aligned to IMGT TRBV, TRBD and TRBJ reference segments using MiTCR v1.1. Analysis was restricted to V-J combinations with a frequency above 0.0001, which covered roughly 99% of repertoires. The TCS score was defined as the ratio of F50 (clonal expansion) to E x V (chaos), calculated using BLOSUM62-based TCRdist between CDR3 peptides within each V-J. Welch's t-statistics and random forest reduced some 510 V-J features to some 14, which were used in a naive Bayes classifier (R e1071). The public reads were quality trimmed at Q25 with fastp and then assembled into clones with MiXCR by TCRdb, keeping productive beta chains. Rows matching on CDR3 protein sequence are summarized as one entry with the most common DNA and genes. These V and J calls are TCRdb output, not the study's own analysis. The sample table lists 500,000 to 550,000 distinct CDR3 sequences, around 20% of them with a count of one. The ten largest clones represent about 25% of the sample.

This TCR was recovered from a man between 18 and 35 years old with Graves' hyperthyroidism. This sequence uses TRBV12-3 or TRBV12-4 and TRBJ2-7; 10 bases in the middle match TRBD1. Sequencing input: blood. The CDR3 region reads CASSLDPGTGVHEQYF. The DNA sequence follows: TGTGCCAGCAGTTTAGATCCGGGGACAGGGGTACACGAGCAGTACTTC.